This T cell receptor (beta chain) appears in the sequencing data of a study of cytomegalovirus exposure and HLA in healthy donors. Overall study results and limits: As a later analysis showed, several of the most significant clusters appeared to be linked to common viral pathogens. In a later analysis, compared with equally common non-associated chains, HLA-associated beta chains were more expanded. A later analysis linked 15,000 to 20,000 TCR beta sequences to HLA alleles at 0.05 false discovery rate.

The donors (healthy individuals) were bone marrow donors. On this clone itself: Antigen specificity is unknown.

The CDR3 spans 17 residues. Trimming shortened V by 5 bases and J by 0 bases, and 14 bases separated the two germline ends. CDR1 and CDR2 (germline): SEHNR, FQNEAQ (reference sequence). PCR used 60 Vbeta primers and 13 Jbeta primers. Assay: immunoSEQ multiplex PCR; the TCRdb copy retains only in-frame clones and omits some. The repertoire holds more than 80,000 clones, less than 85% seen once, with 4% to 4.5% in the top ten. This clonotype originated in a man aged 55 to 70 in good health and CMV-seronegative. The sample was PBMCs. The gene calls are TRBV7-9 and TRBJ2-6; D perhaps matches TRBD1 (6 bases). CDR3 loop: CASSTTGYYSGANVLTF. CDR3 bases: TGTGCCAGCAGCACAACAGGGTACTACTCTGGGGCCAACGTCCTGACTTTC.